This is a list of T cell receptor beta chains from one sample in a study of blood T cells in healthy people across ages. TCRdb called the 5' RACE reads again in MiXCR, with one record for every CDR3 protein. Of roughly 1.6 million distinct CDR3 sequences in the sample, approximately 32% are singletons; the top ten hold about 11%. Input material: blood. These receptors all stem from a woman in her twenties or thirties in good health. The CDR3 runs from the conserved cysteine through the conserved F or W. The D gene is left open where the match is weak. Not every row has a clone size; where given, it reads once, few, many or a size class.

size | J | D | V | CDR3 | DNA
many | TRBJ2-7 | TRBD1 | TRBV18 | CASSPRTGGTYEQYF | TGTGCCAGCAGTCCAAGGACAGGGGGCACCTACGAGCAGTACTTC
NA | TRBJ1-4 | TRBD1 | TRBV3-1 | CASSQRTGAEKLFF | TGCGCCAGCAGCCAAAGGACAGGGGCGGAAAAACTGTTTTTT
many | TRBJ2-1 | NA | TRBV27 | CASSQRAASYNEQFF | TGTGCCAGCAGTCAGAGAGCGGCCTCTTACAATGAGCAGTTCTTC
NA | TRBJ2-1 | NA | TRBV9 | CASSVGGTDEQFF | TGTGCCAGCAGCGTAGGGGGTACAGATGAGCAGTTCTTC
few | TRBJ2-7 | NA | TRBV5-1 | CASSLDGRTGEQYF | TGCGCCAGCAGCCTAGATGGCCGAACAGGGGAGCAGTACTTC
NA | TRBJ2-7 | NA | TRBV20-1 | CSALLPGPYEQYF | TGCAGTGCTCTCCTTCCGGGCCCCTACGAGCAGTACTTC
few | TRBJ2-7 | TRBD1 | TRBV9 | CASSGGPGQTFYEQYF | TGTGCCAGCAGCGGAGGCCCGGGACAGACATTCTACGAGCAGTACTTC
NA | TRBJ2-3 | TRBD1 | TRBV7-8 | CASRPNRGLTDTQYF | TGTGCCAGCAGACCCAACAGGGGGCTAACAGATACGCAGTATTTT
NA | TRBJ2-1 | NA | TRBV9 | CASSVTIYNEQFF | TGTGCCAGCAGCGTTACAATCTACAATGAGCAGTTCTTC
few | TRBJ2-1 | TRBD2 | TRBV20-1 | CSARAGLAGAGRNEQFF | TGCAGTGCTAGAGCCGGGCTAGCGGGGGCCGGGAGGAATGAGCAGTTCTTC
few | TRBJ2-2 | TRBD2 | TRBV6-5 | CASSSLAGGELFF | TGTGCCAGCAGTTCCTTAGCGGGCGGGGAGCTGTTTTTT
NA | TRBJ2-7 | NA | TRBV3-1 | CASSQRESGEQYF | TGTGCCAGCAGCCAAAGGGAATCTGGCGAGCAGTACTTC
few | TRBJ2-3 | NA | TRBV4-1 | CASSQVYGPYATDTQYF | TGCGCCAGCAGCCAAGTGTATGGCCCATACGCCACAGATACGCAGTATTTT
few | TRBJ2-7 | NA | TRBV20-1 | CSARVQAARVGGESYEQYF | TGCAGTGCTAGAGTCCAGGCGGCCCGTGTGGGGGGCGAATCCTACGAGCAGTACTTC
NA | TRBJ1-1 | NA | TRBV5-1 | CASSLDRQDTEAFF | TGCGCCAGCAGCTTGGATAGACAGGACACTGAAGCTTTCTTT
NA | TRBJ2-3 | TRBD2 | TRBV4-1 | CASSQVAGVGDTQYF | TGCGCCAGCAGCCAAGTGGCGGGGGTTGGGGATACGCAGTATTTT
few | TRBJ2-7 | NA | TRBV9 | CASKPPRYEQYF | TGTGCCAGCAAGCCCCCGAGGTACGAGCAGTACTTC
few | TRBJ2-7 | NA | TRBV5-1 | CASSLGSESYEQYF | TGCGCCAGCAGCTTAGGCAGCGAATCCTACGAGCAGTACTTC
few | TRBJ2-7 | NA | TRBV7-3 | CASRDLHPVNPGHNYEQYF | TGTGCCAGTCGGGACCTCCATCCCGTAAACCCGGGACATAACTACGAGCAGTACTTC
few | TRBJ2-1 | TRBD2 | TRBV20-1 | CSARGVTSGRVKSSYNEQFF | TGCAGTGCTAGAGGGGTCACTAGCGGGAGGGTAAAAAGCTCCTACAATGAGCAGTTCTTC
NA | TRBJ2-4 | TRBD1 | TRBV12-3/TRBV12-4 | CASSPPTGAKNIQYF | TGTGCCAGCAGCCCCCCGACAGGGGCCAAAAACATTCAGTACTTC
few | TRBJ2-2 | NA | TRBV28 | CASRGGANTGELFF | TGTGCCAGCAGGGGAGGAGCGAACACCGGGGAGCTGTTTTTT
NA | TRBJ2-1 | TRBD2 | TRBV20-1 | CSASWSSGSGSYNEQFF | TGCAGTGCTAGTTGGTCTAGCGGGAGTGGGTCCTACAATGAGCAGTTCTTC
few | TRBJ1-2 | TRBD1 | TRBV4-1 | CASSQVVGQGTSRGYTF | TGCGCCAGCAGCCAAGTTGTGGGACAGGGGACCTCTAGAGGCTACACCTTC
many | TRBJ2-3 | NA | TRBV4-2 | CASSQEGTSSTDTQYF | TGTGCCAGCAGCCAAGAAGGGACATCTAGCACAGATACGCAGTATTTT
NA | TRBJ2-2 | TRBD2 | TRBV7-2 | CASSLGLAGGPGTGELFF | TGTGCCAGCAGCCTGGGACTAGCGGGAGGGCCGGGAACCGGGGAGCTGTTTTTT
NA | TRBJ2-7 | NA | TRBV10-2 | CASSELSRDDQYF | TGCGCCAGCAGTGAACTGTCAAGGGACGACCAGTACTTC
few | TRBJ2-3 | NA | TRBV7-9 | CASSPASQAQDTQYF | TGTGCCAGCAGCCCCGCCTCCCAGGCCCAAGATACGCAGTATTTT
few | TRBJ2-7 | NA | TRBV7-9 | CASSSAGGEQYF | TGTGCCAGCAGCAGCGCAGGAGGGGAGCAGTACTTC
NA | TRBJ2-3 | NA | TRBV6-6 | CASSYSWGWDTDTQYF | TGTGCCAGCAGTTACTCGTGGGGATGGGACACAGATACGCAGTATTTT
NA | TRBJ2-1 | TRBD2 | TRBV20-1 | CSARDPGLAGVSGSYNEQFF | TGCAGTGCTAGAGATCCCGGACTAGCGGGTGTGAGTGGATCCTACAATGAGCAGTTCTTC
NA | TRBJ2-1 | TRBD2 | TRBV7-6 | CASSLDLSGGQGSYNEQFF | TGTGCCAGCAGCTTAGATCTTAGCGGGGGCCAAGGCTCCTACAATGAGCAGTTCTTC
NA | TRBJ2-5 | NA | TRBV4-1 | CASSPRRSGMETQYF | TGCGCCAGCAGCCCCCGACGGTCGGGGATGGAGACCCAGTACTTC
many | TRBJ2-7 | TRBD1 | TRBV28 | CASSLYRGNGYEQYF | TGTGCCAGCAGTTTATACAGGGGGAATGGGTACGAGCAGTACTTC
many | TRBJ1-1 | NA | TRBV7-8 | CASSRDREAFF | TGTGCCAGCAGCCGAGACAGGGAAGCTTTCTTT
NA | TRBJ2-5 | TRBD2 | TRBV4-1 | CASSHEGLAGAGETQYF | TGCGCCAGCAGCCATGAGGGACTAGCGGGGGCAGGAGAGACCCAGTACTTC
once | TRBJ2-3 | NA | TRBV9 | CASSVTGTTDAQYF | TGTGCCAGCAGCGTAACGGGGACCACAGATGCGCAGTATTTT
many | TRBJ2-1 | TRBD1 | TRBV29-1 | CSVAGGNSYNEQFF | TGCAGCGTAGCAGGGGGCAACTCCTACAATGAGCAGTTCTTC
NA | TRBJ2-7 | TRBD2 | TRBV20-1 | CSAKYPGLRRHEQYF | TGCAGTGCTAAGTATCCGGGACTAAGGCGGCACGAGCAGTACTTC
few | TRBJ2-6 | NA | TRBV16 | CASSQRAGTGANVLTF | TGTGCCAGCAGCCAACGGGCGGGAACTGGGGCCAACGTCCTGACTTTC
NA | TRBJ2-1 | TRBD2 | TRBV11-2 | CASSLSGGRTYNEQFF | TGTGCCAGCAGCTTATCGGGCGGGAGGACATACAATGAGCAGTTCTTC
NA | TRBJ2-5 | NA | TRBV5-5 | CASTTMGGTGWETQYF | TGTGCCAGCACCACCATGGGGGGCACAGGCTGGGAGACCCAGTACTTC
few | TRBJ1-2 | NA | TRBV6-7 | CAIEYRGPNYGYTF | TGTGCCATCGAGTACCGGGGCCCTAACTATGGCTACACCTTC
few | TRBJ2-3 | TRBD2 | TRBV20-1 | CNAISGRGTDTQYF | TGCAATGCTATTAGCGGGAGGGGCACAGATACGCAGTATTTT
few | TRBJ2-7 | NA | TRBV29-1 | CSVEGAGGIYEQYF | TGCAGCGTGGAGGGTGCAGGGGGGATCTACGAGCAGTACTTC
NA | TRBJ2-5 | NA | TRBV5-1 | CASSLNPRSQETQYF | TGCGCCAGCAGCTTAAATCCCAGGAGCCAAGAGACCCAGTACTTC
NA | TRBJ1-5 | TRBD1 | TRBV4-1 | CASSPWTGDQPQHF | TGCGCCAGCAGCCCCTGGACAGGGGATCAGCCCCAGCATTTT
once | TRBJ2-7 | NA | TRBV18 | CASSGRDPPNEQYF | TGTGCCAGCTCAGGGCGGGACCCTCCTAACGAGCAGTACTTC
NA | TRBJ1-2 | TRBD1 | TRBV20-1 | CSALGKGGFNYGYTF | TGCAGTGCTCTGGGCAAAGGGGGCTTTAACTATGGCTACACCTTC
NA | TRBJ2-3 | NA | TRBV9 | CASSVASPSTDTQYF | TGTGCCAGCAGCGTAGCCAGTCCTAGCACAGATACGCAGTATTTT
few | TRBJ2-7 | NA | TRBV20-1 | CSARGPAVEQYF | TGCAGTGCTAGAGGTCCAGCGGTCGAGCAGTACTTC
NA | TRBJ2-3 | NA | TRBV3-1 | CASSPSAGGLTDTQYF | TGTGCCAGCAGCCCCAGTGCCGGGGGTCTGACAGATACGCAGTATTTT
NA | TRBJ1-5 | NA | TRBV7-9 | CASSPGLAGVGDTQHF | TGTGCCAGCAGCCCCGGACTAGCGGGAGTCGGGGATACGCAGCATTTT
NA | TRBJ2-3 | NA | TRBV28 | CASSPRGFGRRTDTQYF | TGTGCCAGCAGTCCCCGGGGTTTTGGGAGAAGGACAGATACGCAGTATTTT
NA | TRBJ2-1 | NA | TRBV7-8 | CASSLDRTRDYNEQFF | TGTGCCAGCAGCTTAGATCGGACCAGGGACTACAATGAGCAGTTCTTC
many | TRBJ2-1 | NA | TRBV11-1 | CASSRGVVGEQFF | TGTGCCAGCAGCCGGGGAGTAGTCGGTGAGCAGTTCTTC
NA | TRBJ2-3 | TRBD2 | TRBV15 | CATSGIAGGGTDTQYF | TGTGCCACCAGCGGGATAGCGGGGGGGGGCACAGATACGCAGTATTTT
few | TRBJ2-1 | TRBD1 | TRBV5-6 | CASSLEDRDRAGNEQFF | TGTGCCAGCAGCTTGGAGGACCGGGACAGGGCAGGGAATGAGCAGTTCTTC